The 10 T cell receptor beta chains below all came from one sample that was sequenced in a study of cytomegalovirus exposure and HLA in healthy donors. The protocol was immunoSEQ multiplex PCR, while the TCRdb copy is restricted to in-frame clones and leaves out a portion. The data hold roughly 250,000 clones, with around 86% observed a single time. Sequenced input: PBMCs. The receptors were gathered from a woman aged 25 to 39 in good health and CMV-seropositive.

The J gene is TRBJ2-5, the V gene TRBV4-1; the D gene is possibly TRBD2 (6 bases). This CDR3 is 13 amino acids long. The V and J ends lost 3 bases and 5 bases respectively, with 10 bases between them. CDR1 and CDR2 from the germline V gene are MGHRA and YSYEKL. The CDR3 loop reads CASSQRRGETQYF. CDR3 in DNA: TGCGCCAGCAGCCAGCGGAGGGGTGAGACCCAGTACTTC.

This chain connects TRBV11-1 to TRBJ2-7; 7 bases map to TRBD2. CDR1 is SGHAT and CDR2 is FQDESV in the germline V gene (reference sequence). V lost 3 bases and J lost 0; bases outside the gene matches: 5. CDR3 length equals 15 residues. The CDR3 nucleotides are TGTGCCAGCAGCTTTAGGGAGGGATTCTCCTACGAGCAGTACTTC. This encodes CASSFREGFSYEQYF.

The J gene is TRBJ2-7, the V gene TRBV5-1; the D gene is possibly TRBD1 (6 bases). The V end lost 0 bases, the J end lost 5 bases, and 9 bases lay between the germline ends. CDR3 size: 13 residues. The germline gives CDR1 SGHRS, CDR2 YFSETQ. The CDR3 coding sequence is TGCGCCAGCAGCTTGGGTGGGGGCCACGAGCAGTACTTC. Its protein is CASSLGGGHEQYF.

The chain carries TRBV4-1 and TRBJ1-2, with 9 bases identical to TRBD1. Trimming cost V 5 bases and J 7 bases; bases outside gene matches: 5. CDR1 and CDR2 from the germline V gene are MGHRA and YSYEKL. The CDR3 extends over 13 amino acids. CDR3 residues: CASSYRQGGGYTF. The DNA of the CDR3 is TGCGCCAGCAGCTATCGACAGGGGGGTGGCTACACCTTC.

This clone was detected only once. V gene TRBV10-3 combines with J gene TRBJ2-3, with 10 bases identical to TRBD1. The germline gives CDR1 ENHRY, CDR2 SYGVKD. The CDR3 covers 14 residues. The junction had 2 bases not matched to a gene; V was cut back by 4 bases and J by 4 bases. CDR3 in amino acids: CAISGQGAADTQYF. The CDR3 DNA follows: TGTGCCATCAGTGGACAGGGGGCTGCAGATACGCAGTATTTT.

V usage is TRBV4-2 and J usage is TRBJ2-3; TRBD1 is a possible D gene (6 bases). This CDR3 is 15 amino acids long. Trimming shortened V by 4 bases and J by 13 bases, and 24 bases separated the two germline ends. CDR1 and CDR2 from the germline V gene are LGHNA and YNFKEQ. The CDR3 loop is CASSREGGPDGDEYF. In DNA, the CDR3 is TGTGCCAGCAGCCGAGAAGGGGGTCCTGACGGGGATGAGTATTTT.

The V and J genes are TRBV27 and TRBJ2-1; possible D gene TRBD2, 5 bases. Between the trimmed V and J ends, which lost 3 bases and 5 bases, there was a span of 14 bases. CDR3 length equals 15 residues. The germline CDR1 and CDR2 sequences are MNHEY and SMNVEV (reference sequence). In nucleotides, the CDR3 is TGTGCCAGCAGTTTTAGGGATCTAGCCCACAATGAGCAGTTCTTC. It yields the protein CASSFRDLAHNEQFF.

On this clone: The same CDR3 also results from other DNA sequences found in this sample. The rearrangement uses TRBV27 and TRBJ2-7, with TRBD1 matching 7 bases. Germline trimming cut 7 bases from V and 3 bases from J; bases unmatched to any gene: 9. The germline V gene has CDR1 MNHEY and CDR2 SMNVEV (reference sequence). The CDR3 is 14 amino acids. CDR3 sequence reads: CASIPHRDSYEQYF. In DNA form, the CDR3 reads TGTGCCAGCATACCCCATCGGGACAGCTACGAGCAGTACTTC.

The chain links TRBV9 to TRBJ2-1; D is perhaps TRBD2 (5 bases). V was pared by 0 bases and J by 5 bases, with 18 bases between. Germline-derived CDR1 and CDR2 are SGDLS and YYNGEE. The CDR3 is 17 residues long. As DNA, the CDR3 is TGTGCCAGCAGCGTAGGAGTGGACTCCATGCGTCACAATGAGCAGTTCTTC. Its translation is CASSVGVDSMRHNEQFF.

The chain combines TRBV30 with TRBJ2-7; perhaps TRBD1 as D (5 bases). Germline V gene data show CDR1 as GTSNPN and CDR2 as SVGIG (reference sequence). The CDR3 has 12 residues. V lost 4 bases to trimming and J lost 5 bases, with 12 bases between them. The CDR3 DNA reads as TGTGCCTGGAATGCAGGGTCCCACGAGCAGTACTTC. It codes for CAWNAGSHEQYF.